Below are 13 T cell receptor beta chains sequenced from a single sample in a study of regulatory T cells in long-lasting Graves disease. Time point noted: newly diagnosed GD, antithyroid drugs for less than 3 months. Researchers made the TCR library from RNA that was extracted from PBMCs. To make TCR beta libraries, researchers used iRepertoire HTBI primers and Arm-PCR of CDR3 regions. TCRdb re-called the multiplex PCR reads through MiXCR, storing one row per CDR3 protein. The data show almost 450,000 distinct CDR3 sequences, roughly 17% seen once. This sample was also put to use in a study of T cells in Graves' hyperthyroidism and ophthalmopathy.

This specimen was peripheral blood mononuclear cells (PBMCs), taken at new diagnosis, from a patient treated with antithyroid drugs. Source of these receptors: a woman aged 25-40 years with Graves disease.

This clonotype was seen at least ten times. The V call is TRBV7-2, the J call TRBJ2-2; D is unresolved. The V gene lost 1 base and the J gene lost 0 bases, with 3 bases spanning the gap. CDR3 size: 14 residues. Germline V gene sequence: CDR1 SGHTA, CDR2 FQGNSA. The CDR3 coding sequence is TGTGCCAGCAGCTTAGATCCGAACACCGGGGAGCTGTTTTTT. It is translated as CASSLDPNTGELFF. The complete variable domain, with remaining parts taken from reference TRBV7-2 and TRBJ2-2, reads GAGVSQSPSNKVTEKGKDVELRCDPISGHTALYWYRQSLGQGLEFLIYFQGNSAPDKSGLPSDRFSAERTGGSVSTLTIQRTQQEDSAVYLCASSLDPNTGELFFGEGSRLTVL.

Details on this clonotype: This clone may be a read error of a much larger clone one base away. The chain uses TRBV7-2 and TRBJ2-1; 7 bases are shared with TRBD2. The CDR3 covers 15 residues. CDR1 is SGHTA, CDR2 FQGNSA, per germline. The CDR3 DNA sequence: TGTGCCAACAGCTTAGTCCGGACTAGTCGCCCGTCCCAGTTCTTC. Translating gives CANSLVRTSRPSQFF.

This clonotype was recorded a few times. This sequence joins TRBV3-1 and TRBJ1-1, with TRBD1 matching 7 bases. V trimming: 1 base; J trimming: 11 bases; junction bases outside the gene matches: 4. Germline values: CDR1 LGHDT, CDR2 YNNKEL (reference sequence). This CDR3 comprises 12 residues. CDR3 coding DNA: TGTGCCAGCAGCCAAGGGGGGACAGCTGCTTTCTTT. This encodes CASSQGGTAAFF.

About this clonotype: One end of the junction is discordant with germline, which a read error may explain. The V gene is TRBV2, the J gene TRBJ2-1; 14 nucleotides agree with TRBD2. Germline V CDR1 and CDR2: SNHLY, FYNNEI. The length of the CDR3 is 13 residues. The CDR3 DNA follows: TGCGCCAGGCGACTAGCGGGAGGGAATGAGCAGTTCTTC. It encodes CARRLAGGNEQFF.

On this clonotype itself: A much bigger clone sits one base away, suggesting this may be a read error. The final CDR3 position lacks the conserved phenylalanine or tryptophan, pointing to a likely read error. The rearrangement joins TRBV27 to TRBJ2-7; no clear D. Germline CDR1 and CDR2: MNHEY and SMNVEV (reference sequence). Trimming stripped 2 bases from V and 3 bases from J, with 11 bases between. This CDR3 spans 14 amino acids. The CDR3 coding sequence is TGTGCCAGCAGTTTAGGTCCCCAGAACTACGAGCAGTACCTC. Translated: CASSLGPQNYEQYL.

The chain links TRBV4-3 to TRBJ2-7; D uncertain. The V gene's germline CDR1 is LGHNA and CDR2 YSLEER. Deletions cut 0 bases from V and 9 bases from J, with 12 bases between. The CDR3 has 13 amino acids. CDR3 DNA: TGCGCCAGCAGCCAAGAAATCTTTGGACCGCAGTACTTC. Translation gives CASSQEIFGPQYF.

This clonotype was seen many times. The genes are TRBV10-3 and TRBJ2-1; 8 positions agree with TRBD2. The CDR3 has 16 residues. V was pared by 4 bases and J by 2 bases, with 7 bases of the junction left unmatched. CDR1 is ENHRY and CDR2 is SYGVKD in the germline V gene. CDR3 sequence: CAISGAGGGTYNEQFF. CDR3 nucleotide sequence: TGTGCCATCAGTGGAGCTGGCGGGGGGACCTACAATGAGCAGTTCTTC.

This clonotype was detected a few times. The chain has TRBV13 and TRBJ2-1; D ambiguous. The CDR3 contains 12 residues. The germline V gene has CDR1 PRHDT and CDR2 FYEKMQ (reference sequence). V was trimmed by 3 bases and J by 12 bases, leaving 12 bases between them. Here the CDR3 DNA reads TGTGCCAGCAGCTTCCAGCTTTATGCGCAGTTCTTC. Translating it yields CASSFQLYAQFF.

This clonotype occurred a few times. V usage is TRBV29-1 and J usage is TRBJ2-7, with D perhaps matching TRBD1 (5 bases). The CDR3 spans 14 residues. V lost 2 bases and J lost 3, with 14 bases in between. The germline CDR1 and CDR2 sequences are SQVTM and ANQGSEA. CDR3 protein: CSVEYTGPHYEQYF. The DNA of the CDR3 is TGCAGCGTTGAATACACAGGACCCCACTACGAGCAGTACTTC.

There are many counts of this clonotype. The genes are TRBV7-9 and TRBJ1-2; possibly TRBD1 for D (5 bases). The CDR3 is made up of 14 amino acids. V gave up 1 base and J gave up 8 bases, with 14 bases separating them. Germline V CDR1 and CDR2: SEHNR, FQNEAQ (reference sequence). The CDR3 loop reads CASSLDKGTVGYTF. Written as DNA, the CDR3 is TGTGCCAGCAGCTTAGATAAGGGGACTGTCGGCTACACCTTC.

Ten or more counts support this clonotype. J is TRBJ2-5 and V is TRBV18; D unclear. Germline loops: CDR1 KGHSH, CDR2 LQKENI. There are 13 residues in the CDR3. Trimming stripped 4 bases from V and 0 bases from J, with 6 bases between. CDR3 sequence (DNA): TGTGCCAGCTCACGCCCGCACCAAGAGACCCAGTACTTC. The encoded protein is CASSRPHQETQYF.

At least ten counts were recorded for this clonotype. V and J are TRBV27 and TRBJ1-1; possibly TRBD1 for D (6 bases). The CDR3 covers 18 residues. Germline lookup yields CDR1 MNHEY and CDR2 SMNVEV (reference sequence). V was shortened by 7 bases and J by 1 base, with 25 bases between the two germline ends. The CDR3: CASTRKGTRKISNTEAFF. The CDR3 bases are TGTGCCAGCACCAGAAAAGGGACACGCAAAATATCGAACACTGAAGCTTTCTTT.

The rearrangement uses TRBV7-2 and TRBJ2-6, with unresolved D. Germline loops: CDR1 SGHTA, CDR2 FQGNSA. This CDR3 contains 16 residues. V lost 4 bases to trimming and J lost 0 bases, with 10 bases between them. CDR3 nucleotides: TGTGCCAGCAGCTCCACCCACCGCTCTGGGGCCAACGTCCTGACTTTC. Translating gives CASSSTHRSGANVLTF.